The 19 T cell receptor beta chains reported below all come from one sample, sequenced in a study of breast tumors, draining lymph nodes, adjacent tissues. Axillary draining lymph nodes of breast cancer patients supplied the node samples. TCRdb passed the multiplex PCR reads through MiXCR, listing each CDR3 protein once. The sample includes 150,000 to 200,000 distinct CDR3 sequences, roughly a third seen only once; the top ten take around 4.1%. What was sequenced was axillary lymph node tissue. These receptors came from a female donor with breast cancer. Some clones in this sample may be carry-over from other donors' samples.

V and J are TRBV7-6 and TRBJ2-5; D possibly corresponds to TRBD2 (5 bases). The CDR3 length is 15 residues. From germline, CDR1 is SGHVS and CDR2 FNYEAQ. Trimming stripped 5 bases from V and 2 bases from J, with 15 bases between. The CDR3 DNA is TGTGCCAGCAGCCCCCGTACGGGGTGGCAAGAGACCCAGTACTTC. Translated, it gives CASSPRTGWQETQYF.

A note on this clonotype: One end of the junction varies from germline; a read error may be responsible. The chain uses TRBV7-2 and TRBJ1-3; a weak D match, TRBD1 (5 bases). The CDR3 runs 15 residues. Germline CDR1 is SGHTA and CDR2 is FQGNSA. The CDR3 loop reads CASSLRGSSGNTIYF. The DNA for the CDR3 is TGCGCCAGCAGCTTAAGGGGCAGCTCTGGAAACACCATATATTTT.

As for this clonotype: A read error may be the cause here, since a much bigger clone is one base away. The rearrangement uses TRBV7-2 and TRBJ2-5; possible D gene TRBD2, 6 bases. The germline CDR1 and CDR2 sequences are SGHTA and FQGNSA. The CDR3 totals 15 residues. The chain's CDR3 is CASSLWRGKQETQHF. As DNA, the CDR3 is TGTGCCAGCAGCTTATGGCGGGGTAAACAAGAGACCCAGCACTTC.

This clonotype occurred a few times. A single base separates this from a much larger clone, so it may be a read error. The chain uses TRBV15 and TRBJ2-1; 11 bases fit TRBD2. Germline V gene sequence: CDR1 LNHNV, CDR2 YYDKDF (reference sequence). CDR3 length equals 21 residues. The CDR3 sequence is CATSRERVRTSGSSTYNDQFF. The DNA for the CDR3 is TGTGCCACCAGCAGAGAACGGGTTAGAACTAGCGGGAGCTCAACGTACAATGACCAGTTCTTC.

The chain combines TRBV7-6 with TRBJ1-1, with 7 bases that match TRBD1. V dropped 5 bases and J dropped 1; count of bases not matched to a gene: 4. The CDR3 is made up of 14 amino acids. The germline CDR1 and CDR2 sequences are SGHVS and FNYEAQ. CDR3 region: CASSPEGANTEAFF. Written as DNA, the CDR3 is TGTGCCAGCAGCCCTGAGGGGGCGAACACTGAAGCTTTCTTT.

The table lists this clonotype with many counts. Here the CDR3 DNA reads TGTGCCAGCAGGGTAGGTGTCGTGAGCGGTGAAGCTTTCTTT. Amino acids: CASRVGVVSGEAFF. This sequence joins TRBV6-6 and TRBJ1-1; unclear D gene. V lost 6 bases and J lost 7, with 18 bases in between. The CDR3 has 14 residues. Germline V lookup: CDR1 MNHNY, CDR2 SVGAGI (reference sequence).

In its sample, this clonotype was seen many times. The rearrangement joins TRBV7-9 to TRBJ2-2; 10 bases align to TRBD1. V was clipped by 8 bases and J by 5 bases; unmatched bases: 11. Germline CDR1 is SEHNR and CDR2 is FQNEAQ (reference sequence). This CDR3 spans 16 amino acids. The CDR3 DNA sequence: TGTGCCAGCCTGTACGGGACAGGGGTAGAGACCGGGGAGCTGTTTTTT. This encodes CASLYGTGVETGELFF.

At least ten counts were recorded for this clonotype. V is TRBV9 and J is TRBJ2-3; 10 nucleotides line up with TRBD2. Germline assignment: CDR1 SGDLS and CDR2 YYNGEE. CDR3 length: 15 residues. With 5 bases clipped from V and 5 bases from J, the junction kept 8 bases outside the gene matches. The CDR3 sequence: CASRPSGSVGDTQYF. In DNA form, the CDR3 reads TGTGCCAGCAGGCCTAGCGGGAGTGTAGGAGATACGCAGTATTTT.

This clonotype was counted at least ten times. The rearrangement joins TRBV2 to TRBJ2-5, with D perhaps TRBD1 or TRBD2 (5 bases each). V was trimmed by 4 bases and J by 5 bases, leaving 11 bases between them. Germline values: CDR1 SNHLY, CDR2 FYNNEI. The CDR3 runs to 13 residues. The CDR3 region has the DNA TGTGCCAGCAGTGGGGACGTCGGGGAGACCCAGTACTTC. This codes for CASSGDVGETQYF.

This clonotype was seen at least ten times. V and J are TRBV7-2 and TRBJ2-7; TRBD1 or TRBD2 may be the D gene (5 bases each). V gave up 3 bases and J gave up 3 bases, with 21 bases separating them. The CDR3 sequence is 17 residues long. Germline values: CDR1 SGHTA, CDR2 FQGNSA. CDR3: CASSLGLPGRSNYEQYF. The CDR3 region has the DNA TGTGCCAGCAGCTTGGGTCTACCGGGACGCTCAAACTACGAGCAGTACTTC.

The chain joins TRBV2 to TRBJ2-3; maybe TRBD1 (5 bases). Germline-derived CDR1 and CDR2 are SNHLY and FYNNEI. With 4 bases removed from V and 5 bases from J, the gap between germline ends came to 16 bases. The CDR3 sequence is 15 residues long. This CDR3 reads CASSAGIGWVDTQYF. In DNA, the CDR3 is TGTGCCAGCAGTGCAGGGATAGGGTGGGTAGATACGCAGTATTTT.

V gene TRBV20-1 combines with J gene TRBJ2-3; D remains unclear. This CDR3 is built from 12 residues. V lost 6 bases and J lost 0, with 7 bases in between. CDR1 DFQATT and CDR2 SNEGSKA come from the germline V gene (reference sequence). CDR3 coding DNA: TGCAGTGCGGGGTTGAGCACAGATACGCAGTATTTT. Its protein product is CSAGLSTDTQYF.

The CDR3 DNA reads TGTGCCAGCAACGAATCCCCGACCTTGGCTGGGGAGCAGTATTTT. This encodes CASNESPTLAGEQYF. The gene calls are TRBV7-2 and TRBJ2-3; D remains unclear. Trimming removed 7 bases from V and 11 bases from J, with 25 bases in between. This CDR3 contains 15 residues. Germline CDR1 and CDR2: SGHTA and FQGNSA. Combining the CDR3 with reference TRBV7-2 and TRBJ2-3 gives the whole variable domain GAGVSQSPSNKVTEKGKDVELRCDPISGHTALYWYRQSLGQGLEFLIYFQGNSAPDKSGLPSDRFSAERTGGSVSTLTIQRTQQEDSAVYLCASNESPTLAGEQYFGPGTRLTVL.

As to this clonotype: Germline and junction disagree at one end, which may indicate a read error. The DNA for the CDR3 is TGTGCCAGCAGTCACTCACGGGAAGGCCGGCCCCAGCATTTT. This translates into CASSHSREGRPQHF. The rearrangement joins TRBV6-6 to TRBJ1-5; D gene uncertain. Germline V lookup: CDR1 MNHNY, CDR2 SVGAGI (reference sequence). The CDR3 is made up of 14 amino acids.

V gene TRBV6-6 combines with J gene TRBJ1-5; a weak D match, TRBD1 (5 bases). The CDR3 totals 17 residues. Trimming took 2 bases from V and 7 from J, leaving 21 bases between them. CDR1 and CDR2 from the germline V gene are MNHNY and SVGAGI (reference sequence). Here the CDR3 DNA reads TGTGCCAGCAGTTACAATGGGGCCTACATGGGCGGGCAGCCCCAGCATTTT. Residues: CASSYNGAYMGGQPQHF.

Many counts were recorded for this clonotype. This sequence joins TRBV4-3 and TRBJ2-1, with TRBD1 matching over 7 bases. The CDR3 contains 13 residues. V was clipped by 9 bases and J by 0 bases; unmatched bases: 2. CDR1 and CDR2 from the germline V gene are LGHNA and YSLEER. CDR3 coding DNA: TGCGCCAGGGACAGGAACTCCTACAATGAGCAGTTCTTC. Its protein product is CARDRNSYNEQFF.

This clonotype occurred a few times. The genes are TRBV18 and TRBJ2-7, with D possibly called TRBD1 or TRBD2 (5 bases each). This CDR3 has 16 residues. V lost 4 bases to trimming and J lost 4 bases, with 20 bases between them. Germline loops: CDR1 KGHSH, CDR2 LQKENI. The CDR3 bases are TGTGCCAGCTCACGCTATACCGGGGCCCTCCTATACGAGCAGTACTTC. It is translated as CASSRYTGALLYEQYF.

This clonotype was observed a handful of times. A much larger clone differs from this one at a single base, so this may be a read error. J is TRBJ2-5 and V is TRBV7-9, with 8 nucleotides matching TRBD2. Looked up from germline, CDR1 is SEHNR and CDR2 is FQNEAQ (reference sequence). This CDR3 contains 15 residues. The CDR3 coding sequence is TGTGCCAGCAGCTTAGTTATAGCGGGGCAAGAGACCCAGCACTTC. Protein: CASSLVIAGQETQHF.

This clonotype was seen at least ten times. The chain joins TRBV20-1 to TRBJ1-1, with a weak D call TRBD1 (5 bases). Germline V CDR1 and CDR2: DFQATT, SNEGSKA (reference sequence). Deletions cut 3 bases from V and 9 bases from J, with 14 bases between. The length of the CDR3 is 12 residues. As DNA, the CDR3 is TGCAGTGCTAGGACAGCTACACTTCAAGCTTTCTTT. Its protein product is CSARTATLQAFF.